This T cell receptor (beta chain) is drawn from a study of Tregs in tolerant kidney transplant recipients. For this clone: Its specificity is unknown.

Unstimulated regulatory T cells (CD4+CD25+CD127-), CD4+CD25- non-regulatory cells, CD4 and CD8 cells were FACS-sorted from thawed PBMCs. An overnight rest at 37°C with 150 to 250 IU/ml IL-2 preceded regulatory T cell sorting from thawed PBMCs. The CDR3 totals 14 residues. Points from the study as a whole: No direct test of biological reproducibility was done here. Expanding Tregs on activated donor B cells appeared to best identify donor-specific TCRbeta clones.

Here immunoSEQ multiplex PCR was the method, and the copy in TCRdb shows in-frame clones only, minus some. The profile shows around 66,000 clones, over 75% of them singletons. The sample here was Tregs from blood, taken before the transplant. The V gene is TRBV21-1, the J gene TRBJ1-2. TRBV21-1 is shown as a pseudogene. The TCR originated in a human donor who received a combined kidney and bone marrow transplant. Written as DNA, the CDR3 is TGTGCCAGCAGTTACGGGGGGGGCAACTATGGCTACACCTTC. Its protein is CASSYGGGNYGYTF.